This passage covers 15 T cell receptor beta chains from one sample sequenced in a study of blood T cell repertoires in COVID-19. Method: immunoSEQ multiplex PCR; TCRdb's copy keeps in-frame clones and lacks some. The data contain roughly 200,000 clones, 83% of them singletons. The sample consisted of PBMCs or T cells enriched from blood (not recorded which). These receptors were collected from a woman in her fifties or sixties who had been exposed to COVID-19.

The rearrangement links TRBV12-3 or TRBV12-4 to TRBJ1-1; 7 bases fit TRBD1. The length of the CDR3 is 13 residues. With 5 bases clipped from V and 7 bases from J, the junction kept 7 bases outside the gene matches. CDR3 amino acids: CASSPYRGGEAFF. The CDR3 bases are TGTGCCAGCAGTCCGTACAGGGGAGGTGAAGCTTTCTTT.

V and J are TRBV2 and TRBJ2-7; no firm D call. Germline V CDR1 and CDR2: SNHLY, FYNNEI. The length of the CDR3 is 12 residues. V lost 6 bases and J lost 5, with 11 bases in between. The CDR3 DNA reads TGTGCCAGCAGAGACGCCAGGAACGAGCAGTACTTC. Translated, it gives CASRDARNEQYF.

V gene TRBV28 combines with J gene TRBJ1-1; the match to TRBD1 covers 8 bases. The CDR3 is made up of 17 amino acids. CDR1 is MDHEN, CDR2 SYDVKM, per germline. Trimming removed 4 bases from V and 1 base from J; junction bases left unmatched: 11. As DNA, the CDR3 is TGTGCCAGCAGTTCTGCAGGGGGCTGGCGGGAGAACACTGAAGCTTTCTTT. It is translated as CASSSAGGWRENTEAFF.

This clone has more than one count but fewer than ten. The V call is TRBV9, the J call TRBJ2-1; the D is unclear. The CDR3 is 14 residues long. V was clipped by 0 bases and J by 0 bases, with 4 bases between them. In germline, CDR1 is SGDLS, CDR2 YYNGEE. This CDR3 is CASSVGSSYNEQFF. CDR3 nucleotide sequence: TGTGCCAGCAGCGTAGGGAGCTCCTACAATGAGCAGTTCTTC.

This chain links TRBV13 with TRBJ2-1; D possibly corresponds to TRBD2 (5 bases). The CDR3 consists of 13 residues. The germline gives CDR1 PRHDT, CDR2 FYEKMQ (reference sequence). V dropped 5 bases and J dropped 9 bases, with 14 bases sitting between them. CDR3 sequence (DNA): TGTGCCAGCAGCACGACGGGCCGGGGTGAGCAGTTCTTC. Its translation is CASSTTGRGEQFF.

This chain connects TRBV12-5 to TRBJ1-3; D gene ambiguous. The CDR3 runs 12 residues. Germline assignment: CDR1 LGHNT and CDR2 FRNRAP. The germline V and J ends were trimmed by 10 bases and 3 bases, with 10 bases remaining between them. CDR3 protein: CATGTGGNTIYF. The CDR3 bases are TGTGCTACCGGTACGGGTGGAAACACCATATATTTT.

The rearrangement joins TRBV5-1 to TRBJ2-7, with D perhaps TRBD2 (6 bases). Germline CDR1 and CDR2: SGHRS and YFSETQ. V lost 4 bases, J lost 0 bases, and 14 bases lay in between. The CDR3 sequence is 15 residues long. The CDR3 region is CASSQSTAGSYEQYF. The CDR3 DNA reads TGCGCCAGCAGCCAATCCACAGCGGGCTCCTACGAGCAGTACTTC.

This sequence joins TRBV5-1 and TRBJ2-1; TRBD1 matches at 7 bases. Germline assignment: CDR1 SGHRS and CDR2 YFSETQ. With 4 bases clipped from V and 0 bases from J, the junction kept 4 bases outside the gene matches. The CDR3 runs 15 residues. DNA of the CDR3: TGCGCCAGCAGCCCAGACAGGGACTCCTACAATGAGCAGTTCTTC. Encoded protein: CASSPDRDSYNEQFF.

This rearrangement joins TRBV7-3 to TRBJ2-3, with TRBD2 identical over 11 bases. Germline V gene data show CDR1 as SGHTA and CDR2 as FQGTGA. Trimming at V came to 2 bases and at J to 5 bases, leaving 3 bases not matched to a gene. CDR3 length: 15 residues. The CDR3 DNA reads TGTGCCAGCAGCTTATCTAGCGGGGGGCAAGATACGCAGTATTTT. Amino acid sequence: CASSLSSGGQDTQYF.

This clone was observed a few times. The chain links TRBV7-2 to TRBJ1-1; TRBD1 agrees at 8 bases. The CDR3 consists of 15 residues. The J segment lost 1 base and the V segment lost 4 bases, leaving 5 bases of the junction unmatched. Germline lookup yields CDR1 SGHTA and CDR2 FQGNSA. CDR3 sequence (DNA): TGTGCCAGCAGCTCCTTTACAGGGGGGAACACTGAAGCTTTCTTT. Translating gives CASSSFTGGNTEAFF.

Here the CDR3 DNA reads TGCGCCAGCAGCCAAGACAGGGGGAACTATGGCTACACCTTC. The encoded protein is CASSQDRGNYGYTF. The V and J genes are TRBV4-3 and TRBJ1-2, with 7 bases lining up with TRBD1. The CDR3 sequence is 14 residues long. V gave up 0 bases and J gave up 2 bases; unmatched junction bases: 0. CDR1 and CDR2 (germline): LGHNA, YSLEER.

The chain combines TRBV6-6 with TRBJ2-1; TRBD2 aligns across 11 bases. This CDR3 comprises 17 residues. The germline V gene encodes CDR1 MNHNY and CDR2 SVGAGI (reference sequence). Trimming at V came to 5 bases and at J to 0 bases, leaving 6 bases not matched to a gene. This chain's CDR3 is CASSRLAGGRSYNEQFF. The DNA for the CDR3 is TGTGCCAGCAGTCGTCTAGCGGGGGGCCGCTCCTACAATGAGCAGTTCTTC.

CDR3 sequence reads: CASSIRDKSSYNEQFF. CDR3 bases: TGTGCCAGTAGTATCCGGGACAAGAGCTCCTACAATGAGCAGTTCTTC. This rearrangement joins TRBV19 to TRBJ2-1, with D possibly matching TRBD1 (6 bases). Deletions cut 3 bases from V and 0 bases from J, with 12 bases between. The CDR3 totals 16 residues. Per germline, CDR1 LNHDA and CDR2 SQIVND (reference sequence).

This clone was counted once. DNA of the CDR3: TGTGCGCAGCACAGGAGATTTATGTGCGAGCAGTACTTC. This translates into CAQHRRFMCEQYF. The chain recombines TRBV6-4 with TRBJ2-7, with D possibly being TRBD1 (5 bases). Germline-derived CDR1 and CDR2 are MRHNA and SNTAGT. The CDR3 spans 13 residues.

CDR3 nucleotides: TGTGCCAGCAGCGTTGGGGGGGCGACTGAAGCTTTCTTT. It is translated as CASSVGGATEAFF. The chain employs TRBV9 and TRBJ1-1, with D perhaps matching TRBD1 (6 bases). Germline V gene sequence: CDR1 SGDLS, CDR2 YYNGEE. V was shortened by 2 bases and J by 5 bases, with 10 bases between the two germline ends. The CDR3 has 13 amino acids.